A selection of T cell receptor beta chains follows, all from one sample in a study of shared clonotypes between healthy human individuals. Sequenced by immunoSEQ multiplex PCR; TCRdb stores in-frame clones only, minus some. This sample carries about 2.1 million clones, approximately 92% of them seen once, and the ten largest clones take more than 1.5%. The sequenced sample consisted of naive CD8+ T cells from PBMCs. The receptors were gathered from a man between 18 and 29 years old in good health. Some clones in this sample may be carry-over from other donors' samples. Each CDR3 is given with its conserved first and last residue. A D gene is named only where the DNA matches it firmly. Not every row has a clone size; where given, it reads once, few, many or a size class.

d_call	v_call	j_call	cdr3_length	clone_size	cdr3_nt	cdr3_aa
TRBD1	TRBV9	TRBJ2-1	16	-	TGTGCCAGCAGCGCCCCGGGACAGGGCAGGAACAATGAGCAGTTCTTC	CASSAPGQGRNNEQFF
TRBD2	TRBV7-6	TRBJ2-5	16	-	TGTGCCAGCAGCTCCACCGCTAGCGGGCCTCACGAGACCCAGTACTTC	CASSSTASGPHETQYF
-	TRBV30	TRBJ2-7	14	-	TGTGCCTGGAGTGGCCAGCTGACAGCCTACGAGCAGTACTTC	CAWSGQLTAYEQYF
TRBD2	TRBV7-9	TRBJ2-7	16	-	TGTGCCAGCAGCCCATCTAGCGGGAGGGCCTCCTACGAGCAGTACTTC	CASSPSSGRASYEQYF
-	TRBV5-1	TRBJ2-2	15	-	TGCGCCAGCAGCTTACTCAGCGGCAACACCGGGGAGCTGTTTTTT	CASSLLSGNTGELFF
-	TRBV27	TRBJ2-7	15	-	TGTGCCAGCAGTTTATTGGGGGGAAGCTCCTACGAGCAGTACTTC	CASSLLGGSSYEQYF
TRBD2	TRBV15	TRBJ2-7	14	-	TGTGCCACCAGCAGAGCCGGGACTAGCGACGAGCAGTACTTC	CATSRAGTSDEQYF
-	TRBV7-3	TRBJ2-3	15	-	TGTGCCAGCAGCTTAACGGGTGGCGGGGCAGATACGCAGTATTTT	CASSLTGGGADTQYF
TRBD1	TRBV2	TRBJ2-7	12	few	TGTGCCAGCACGGACAGGGCGACCGAGCAGTACTTC	CASTDRATEQYF
-	TRBV10-3	TRBJ2-3	14	once	TGTGCCACCAGGGACCTCACGCTCACAGATACGCAGTATTTT	CATRDLTLTDTQYF
-	TRBV6-5	TRBJ2-2	15	-	TGTGCCAGCAGCCCCTCCGGGACATATGGAGGGGAGCTGTTTTTT	CASSPSGTYGGELFF
-	TRBV19	TRBJ2-1	12	-	TGTGCCAGTAGTATCGAGGGCAATGAGCAGTTCTTC	CASSIEGNEQFF
TRBD1	TRBV29-1	TRBJ1-5	13	-	TGCAGCATACAACAGGGGTTAGGTCAGCCCCAGCATTTT	CSIQQGLGQPQHF
-	TRBV9	TRBJ2-1	17	-	TGTGCCAGCAGCCCGGCCCAAAGTCCTGGATGGTATGCTGAGCAGTTCTTC	CASSPAQSPGWYAEQFF
-	TRBV9	TRBJ2-1	14	few	TGTGCCAGCAGCGAACTTGGGGGCTACAATGAGCAGTTCTTC	CASSELGGYNEQFF
TRBD2	TRBV6-1	TRBJ2-5	15	-	TGTGCCAGCAGTGAGTGGTCGGGGGGGAGAGAGACCCAGTACTTC	CASSEWSGGRETQYF
-	TRBV5-1	TRBJ1-4	13	-	TGCGCCAGCAGCTTGGAGCCTAATGAAAAACTGTTTTTT	CASSLEPNEKLFF
-	TRBV4-1	TRBJ2-1	18	-	TGCGCCAGCAGCCAAGAATTCCGGGGGACCATTACAGAGGATGAGCAGTTCTTC	CASSQEFRGTITEDEQFF
TRBD1	TRBV28	TRBJ2-7	17	-	TGTGCCAGCAGGGGCCGGGACAGGGAGGGGATTTCCTACGAGCAGTACTTC	CASRGRDREGISYEQYF
-	TRBV7-9	TRBJ2-4	13	-	TGTGCCAGCAGCCCCCGACAAGAGTTCATTCAGTACTTC	CASSPRQEFIQYF
TRBD1	TRBV9	TRBJ1-1	15	few	TGTGCCAGCAGCGTGGCGACAGGGGGAGACACTGAAGCTTTCTTT	CASSVATGGDTEAFF
TRBD2	TRBV7-2	TRBJ2-1	15	-	TGTGCCAGCAGCCTAGCGGGAGGCCACTACAATGAGCAGTTCTTC	CASSLAGGHYNEQFF
-	TRBV27	TRBJ2-5	14	-	TGTGCCAGCAGTTTGACTAGACTACCAGAGACCCAGTACTTC	CASSLTRLPETQYF
-	TRBV11-3	TRBJ2-5	14	-	TGTGCCAGCAGCTCTGAGGGTCTAGACACGACCCAGTACTTC	CASSSEGLDTTQYF
-	TRBV5-1	TRBJ1-5	14	-	TGCGCCAGCAGCTTGATGGGGAGCAATCAGCCCCAGCATTTT	CASSLMGSNQPQHF
TRBD2	TRBV29-1	TRBJ2-5	16	-	TGCAGCGTTTCAACTAGCGGGGTGGTGGCGGCCCAGACCCAGTACTTC	CSVSTSGVVAAQTQYF
-	TRBV27	TRBJ1-1	14	-	TGTGCCAGCAGGCTTCAGGGGACTAACACTGAAGCTTTCTTT	CASRLQGTNTEAFF
-	TRBV2	TRBJ2-7	16	-	TGTGCCAGCAGTGAAGCGGGGTTAGCGGAGTTATACGAGCAGTACTTC	CASSEAGLAELYEQYF
-	TRBV21-1	TRBJ2-1	15	-	TGTGCCAGCAGCAGGCTAGCGGGAGGGTGGGATGAGCAGTTCTTC	CASSRLAGGWDEQFF
TRBD1	TRBV5-6	TRBJ2-7	13	once	TGTGCCAGCTGGGACAGCCTCTCCTACGAGCAGTACTTC	CASWDSLSYEQYF
-	TRBV5-6	TRBJ1-1	13	-	TGTGCCAGCAGCTGGGCCGTGGGGACTGAAGCTTTCTTT	CASSWAVGTEAFF
-	TRBV7-9	TRBJ1-5	15	-	TGTGCCAGCAGCTTAGATCGGGACCCGAATCAGCCCCAGCATTTT	CASSLDRDPNQPQHF
-	TRBV28	TRBJ2-7	15	-	TGTGCCAGCAGTTCCTACAGGGTATCGGGCTACGAGCAGTACTTC	CASSSYRVSGYEQYF
-	TRBV4-1	TRBJ2-7	13	-	TGCGCCAGCAGCCAAGGGCCTGGCTACGAGCAGTACTTC	CASSQGPGYEQYF
-	TRBV5-6	TRBJ2-1	13	-	TGTGCCAGCAGCACGACTCTCAACAATGAGCAGTTCTTC	CASSTTLNNEQFF
TRBD1	TRBV11-2	TRBJ2-7	15	-	TGTGCCAGCAGGATGGCTCCAGGGGGCTCCTACGAGCAGTACTTC	CASRMAPGGSYEQYF
-	TRBV10-3	TRBJ1-1	14	-	TGTGCCATCAGTGAGTTACTCGGGCCCCCTGAAGCTTTCTTT	CAISELLGPPEAFF
TRBD1	TRBV5-1	TRBJ2-3	19	-	TGCGCCAGCAGCTTGTACTCGATTCATACAGGGGGCCCCACAGATACGCAGTATTTT	CASSLYSIHTGGPTDTQYF
-	TRBV27	TRBJ2-1	15	-	TGTGCCAGCAGTCCGGGGGACTGGAAAGGCTACGAGCAGTTCTTC	CASSPGDWKGYEQFF
-	TRBV28	TRBJ2-2	18	-	TGTGCCAGCAGTTTCCTAAAGTGGACAGACCTCAACACCGGGGAGCTGTTTTTT	CASSFLKWTDLNTGELFF
TRBD2	TRBV5-6	TRBJ2-1	17	-	TGTGCCAGCAGCGAGGGACTAGCGGGAGTAATTTTCAATGAGCAGTTCTTC	CASSEGLAGVIFNEQFF
-	TRBV6-1	TRBJ2-2	16	-	TGTGCCAGCAGTGCCCAGGGTATCTTTCCTGGCGGGGAGCTGTTTTTT	CASSAQGIFPGGELFF
-	TRBV6-6	TRBJ1-1	13	-	TGTGCCAGCAGCCCGGACGGGAACACTGAAGCTTTCTTT	CASSPDGNTEAFF
-	TRBV7-9	TRBJ2-3	15	-	TGTGCCAGCAGCTTAATGGAGCTTAATCCAGATACGCAGTATTTT	CASSLMELNPDTQYF
-	TRBV27	TRBJ1-1	13	-	TGTGCCACCTCGTTCGGGGGGAACACTGAAGCTTTCTTT	CATSFGGNTEAFF
-	TRBV7-5	TRBJ2-7	14	-	TGTGTCAGAAGCCCCAGGGACATATCCTACGAGCAGTACTTC	CVRSPRDISYEQYF
-	TRBV5-6	TRBJ2-7	14	-	TGTGCCAGCAGCTGGGGCTCAAGCTCCTACGAGCAGTACTTC	CASSWGSSSYEQYF
-	TRBV19	TRBJ2-1	13	-	TGTGCCAGTACCCCATTTGGAGGGAATGAGCAGTTCTTC	CASTPFGGNEQFF
-	TRBV19	TRBJ1-1	14	-	TGTGCCAGTAGTATTGGGGGGAGAAACACTGAAGCTTTCTTT	CASSIGGRNTEAFF
-	TRBV7-2	TRBJ1-1	15	-	TGTGCCAGCAGCGACCTGGGGGGCTCCTGGGCTGAAGCTTTCTTT	CASSDLGGSWAEAFF
-	TRBV7-9	TRBJ2-3	11	-	TGTGCCAGCAGTTCGGTAGATACGCAGTATTTT	CASSSVDTQYF
-	TRBV28	TRBJ2-4	12	-	TGTGCCAGCATGAGGGTCCAAAACATTCAGTACTTC	CASMRVQNIQYF